This TCR beta chain was recovered during a study of the immune and genomic landscape of osteosarcoma (dated by TCRdb to between 2020 and 2021). Context from the whole study: The overall cohort was composed of 48 pediatric and adult patients with high-grade osteosarcoma, and a median age at diagnosis of roughly 25 years (range 5-81) was recorded. The goal of the study was to explain why immune checkpoint inhibitors show limited clinical activity in osteosarcoma. The cohort was enriched for poor-risk disease, as unfavorable pathologic response to standard therapy was shown in 73% of the cohort and approximately 69% of the cohort were deceased. The osteosarcoma immunogenomic landscape was characterized by integrating TCR sequencing results with transcriptome, protein array and immunostaining data. Patients in the overall cohort were roughly 65% male, and over 75% presented with localized disease at diagnosis. A few patients contributed a couple of samples from the same tumor site. To define immunogenic potential, the study profiled osteosarcoma specimens using whole genome, RNA and T-cell receptor sequencing, along with immunohistochemistry and reverse phase protein arrays. Beyond this particular receptor, the publication reports: Along with the frozen tumor specimens, matched blood was collected from just two patients. In five cases, a single hyperexpanded clone dominated the repertoire, and each of these five cases had fewer than 100 T-cell clonotypes. Clonality benchmarks were derived from external normal skin and healthy peripheral blood data rather than from matched normal tissue. Higher TCR productive clonality was observed in the immune-hot C3 cluster than in the cold C1 cluster, although TCR productive clonality remained low overall. Overall, productive TCR clonality was low, with a mean of 0.09 and a maximum of 0.3, which suggests limited clonal expansion of T cells. No statistical method determined sample size because osteosarcoma is rare and all possible samples were collected.

Clipping removes 5 bases from V and 2 bases from J, with 13 as the unmatched junction base count. The germline V gene supplies CDR1 SGHAT and CDR2 FQNNGV. The CDR3 has 17 amino acids, counting the end cysteine and phenylalanine. The entry retains the CDR3 DNA only, 51 bases that are in frame from base 1. A word on this clone: Its antigen is unknown. No clone much larger than this one lies a single base away; base qualities are absent.

Specimens were post-treatment primary, local recurrence and metastasis tumors from poor-prognosis patients. TCR beta chain CDR3 regions were immunosequenced using the ImmunoSEQ Assay (Adaptive Biotechnologies). The source study handled its data this way. The ImmunoSEQ Analyzer platform was used to export TCRB rearrangements, read counts, read proportions and gene usage. Using productive rearrangements, T-cell clonality was calculated as 1 minus Pielou's evenness. In the clonal space homeostasis analysis, clonotypes were sorted into rare, small, medium, large or hyperexpanded (0.01 to 1 of the repertoire) bins. TCR productive clonality was compared across immune clusters C1, C2 and C3 using the Wilcoxon rank sum test. TCRdb obtained this table from immuneACCESS and retained in-frame rearrangements with V and J assigned. These tables miss some clones; where compared with another copy, unresolved V genes account for less than half of the shortfall, and the remainder is unexplained. V, J and clone size are taken as reported in that table, and D and trimming were inferred from the DNA itself. The sample table records several thousand clones; around 71% of these occur just once. Roughly a sixth of the sample is taken by the ten largest.

Source material: osteosarcoma tumor tissue from the femur. Recombination linked TRBV11-2 to TRBJ2-7; TRBD1 matches 9 bases in the middle. This receptor was obtained from a human donor with osteosarcoma. The CDR3 sequence is CASSVRYGTGKPYEQYF. The DNA reads TGTGCCAGCAGCGTAAGATACGGGACAGGGAAGCCCTACGAGCAGTACTTC.